A selection of T cell receptor beta chains follows, all from one sample in a study of Ad26.COV2.S vaccination and SARS-CoV-2 variants. Some clones are missing from TCRdb's copy, which holds only in-frame ones; the method was immunoSEQ multiplex PCR. The sample lists roughly 380,000 clones, around 90% occurring once. Sequenced here: peripheral blood, sampled after recovery from COVID-19. These receptors were obtained from a human donor who had recovered from COVID-19. CDR3s include the opening cysteine and the closing phenylalanine or tryptophan. The D gene is left open where the match is weak. A clone size is listed for some rows: how often the clone was seen (once, few, many), or a class if it is expanded.

d_call j_call clone_size v_call cdr3_aa cdr3_nt
TRBD2 TRBJ2-5 once TRBV10-3 CAISGGTSGGDETQYF TGTGCCATCAGCGGCGGGACTAGCGGGGGAGACGAGACCCAGTACTTC
NA TRBJ1-1 NA TRBV12-3/TRBV12-4 CASSFRGITEAFF TGTGCCAGCAGTTTTCGAGGGATCACTGAAGCTTTCTTT
TRBD2 TRBJ2-2 NA TRBV9 CAGRAGANTGELFF TGTGCCGGGCGGGCGGGGGCGAACACCGGGGAGCTGTTTTTT
TRBD1 TRBJ2-5 NA TRBV10-1 CASSSGQRYQETQYF TGCGCCAGCAGCTCGGGACAGAGGTACCAAGAGACCCAGTACTTC
NA TRBJ2-7 NA TRBV14 CASSPPGPSYEQYF TGTGCCAGCAGCCCGCCAGGACCATCCTACGAGCAGTACTTC
NA TRBJ1-5 once TRBV5-4 CASSLGGSNQPQHF TGTGCCAGCAGCTTGGGAGGGAGCAATCAGCCCCAGCATTTT
NA TRBJ2-7 NA TRBV3-1/TRBV3-2 CASSQAAGREQPYEQYF TGTGCCAGCAGCCAAGCGGCGGGCCGGGAGCAGCCCTACGAGCAGTACTTC
TRBD1 TRBJ2-7 NA TRBV27 CASSLSGQGGAYEQYF TGTGCCAGCAGTTTATCCGGACAGGGAGGAGCCTACGAGCAGTACTTC
NA TRBJ2-7 NA TRBV5-1 CASSEQGTYEQYF TGCGCCAGCAGCGAACAGGGAACCTACGAGCAGTACTTC
NA TRBJ1-2 NA TRBV5-1 CASSVDNNYGYTF TGCGCCAGCAGCGTCGACAACAACTATGGCTACACCTTC
NA TRBJ1-1 NA TRBV7-9 CASSSFSPSGTGTF TGTGCCAGCAGCTCCTTCTCTCCGTCCGGTACAGGGACCTTT
NA TRBJ2-3 NA TRBV11-3 CASSGRDPSTDTQYF TGTGCCAGCAGCGGCCGGGACCCCTCCACAGATACGCAGTATTTT
TRBD2 TRBJ2-5 NA TRBV27 CASSFEGLAGGPQYF TGTGCCAGCAGTTTCGAGGGTCTAGCGGGGGGGCCCCAGTACTTC
NA TRBJ2-3 NA TRBV27 CASSLSAGGVADTQYF TGTGCCAGCAGTTTATCGGCAGGGGGGGTCGCAGATACGCAGTATTTT
NA TRBJ2-1 NA TRBV7-9 CASSPGGVNEQFF TGTGCCAGCAGCCCCGGCGGAGTTAATGAGCAGTTCTTC
TRBD1 TRBJ2-5 NA TRBV18 CASSPRTGLETQYF TGTGCCAGCTCACCCCGGACAGGGCTAGAGACCCAGTACTTC
NA TRBJ2-2 NA TRBV7-2 CASSPTNTGELFF TGTGCCAGCAGCCCAACGAACACCGGGGAGCTGTTTTTT
NA TRBJ2-7 NA TRBV11-2 CASSSAGKDEQYF TGTGCCAGCAGCTCGGCAGGGAAGGACGAGCAGTACTTC
NA TRBJ1-4 NA TRBV28 CASTTPGSRNEKLFF TGTGCCAGCACCACCCCCGGCAGCCGAAATGAAAAACTGTTTTTT